This is a list of T cell receptor beta chains from one sample in a study of blood T cell repertoires in COVID-19. The protocol was immunoSEQ multiplex PCR, while the TCRdb copy is restricted to in-frame clones and leaves out a portion. The sample lists around 390,000 clones, 87% occurring once. Sequencing was performed on PBMCs or T cells enriched from blood (not recorded which). These receptors all come from a woman aged 50 to 60 who had recovered from COVID-19. Both conserved end residues are part of each CDR3. D genes are given only for firm matches. Some rows mark clone size as missing; the rest say once, few, many or name a class of expanded clone.

TRBJ2-1,16,TRBV2,NA,TRBD2,TGTGCCAGCAGAGGAGGGACTAGCGGGTTCCTAGATGAGCAGTTCTTC,CASRGGTSGFLDEQFF
TRBJ2-5,16,TRBV5-1,NA,TRBD1,TGCGCCAGCAGCGCCCAACAGGGGAGAGAGCGAGAGACCCAGTACTTC,CASSAQQGRERETQYF
TRBJ1-3,13,TRBV28,NA,NA,TGTGCCAGCAGTTTAGAGAGCGAATACACCATATATTTT,CASSLESEYTIYF
TRBJ2-2,16,TRBV7-9,NA,NA,TGTGCCAGCAGCTTAGAACGTACGGTAAACACCGGGGAGCTGTTTTTT,CASSLERTVNTGELFF
TRBJ1-5,17,TRBV19,few,NA,TGTGCCAGTAGTATAGATCCCGGGAGGGGGAGCAATCAGCCCCAGCATTTT,CASSIDPGRGSNQPQHF
TRBJ1-6,13,TRBV28,NA,NA,TGTGCCAGCAGTTATGAGGGCTTCTCACCCCTCCACTTT,CASSYEGFSPLHF
TRBJ2-1,13,TRBV7-9,NA,TRBD1,TGTGCCAGCAGCTCCACAGGGGGCGATGAGCAGTTCTTC,CASSSTGGDEQFF
TRBJ2-1,15,TRBV6-6,NA,NA,TGTGCCAGCAGTTCGGAGGGGGCAAGTCTGAGTGAGCAGTTCTTC,CASSSEGASLSEQFF
TRBJ2-7,13,TRBV19,few,NA,TGTGCCAGTAGTATAGGAGGGGGCTACGAGCAGTACTTC,CASSIGGGYEQYF
TRBJ1-5,16,TRBV6-6,NA,TRBD1,TGTGCCAGCAGTTACTCGGCAGGGGGCCTGGGTCAGCCCCAGCATTTT,CASSYSAGGLGQPQHF
TRBJ2-3,14,TRBV29-1,once,NA,TGCAGCGTTGTGGGTGGGGGGGCCGCAGATACGCAGTATTTT,CSVVGGGAADTQYF
TRBJ2-3,15,TRBV10-3,NA,NA,TGTGCCATCAGTGAGGGGGGGGGCGAGGCAGATACGCAGTATTTT,CAISEGGGEADTQYF
TRBJ2-7,11,TRBV20-1,NA,NA,TGCAGTGCCATCCCAGAATACGAGCAGTACTTC,CSAIPEYEQYF
TRBJ1-1,12,TRBV12-3/TRBV12-4,NA,TRBD1,TGTGCCAGCATCGCAGGGGGCACTGAAGCTTTCTTT,CASIAGGTEAFF
TRBJ1-5,15,TRBV6-1,NA,NA,TGTGCCAGCAGTGAATCGCAGGAAGGTAGTCAGCCCCAGCATTTT,CASSESQEGSQPQHF
TRBJ2-7,17,TRBV13,NA,TRBD1,TGTGCCAGCAGCGCAGGGGGTCCCCGGTGGAGCTCCTACGAGCAGTACTTC,CASSAGGPRWSSYEQYF
TRBJ1-5,12,TRBV5-6,NA,NA,TGTGCCAGCAGCCTGCGGGGCCAGCCCCAGCATTTT,CASSLRGQPQHF
TRBJ2-7,13,TRBV27,NA,NA,TGTGCCAGCAGTCTAAGGGGGTGGGACGAGCAGTACTTC,CASSLRGWDEQYF
TRBJ1-5,18,TRBV7-2,NA,NA,TGTGCCAGCAGCTTACCTCGAGATTCAGGGAATAGCAATCAGCCCCAGCATTTT,CASSLPRDSGNSNQPQHF
TRBJ1-6,15,TRBV28,NA,NA,TGTGCCAGCAGTACATTACTCGGACGACAGATACCGAACCACTTT,CASSTLLGRQIPNHF
TRBJ2-5,17,TRBV9,NA,TRBD2,TGTGCCAGCAGCGTAGGTCCAGCGGGGGCCCCCGGGGAGACCCAGTACTTC,CASSVGPAGAPGETQYF
TRBJ1-5,15,TRBV7-9,NA,NA,TGTGCCAGCAGCTTAGAAGGGGAGGTTGGTCAGCCCCAGCATTTT,CASSLEGEVGQPQHF
TRBJ2-3,18,TRBV4-1,NA,TRBD2,TGCGCCAGCAGCCCCCGGCTAGCGGGGGCTATAGGGTCAGATACGCAGTATTTT,CASSPRLAGAIGSDTQYF
TRBJ1-1,12,TRBV30,NA,TRBD1,TGTGCCGGCCGGGACAGGGGGCTCGTAGCTTTCTTT,CAGRDRGLVAFF
TRBJ1-4,15,TRBV3-1/TRBV3-2,NA,NA,TGTGCCAGCAGCTTCCAGACAGTGGCTAATGAAAAACTGTTTTTT,CASSFQTVANEKLFF
TRBJ2-1,15,TRBV6-2/TRBV6-3,NA,TRBD2,TGTGCCAGCAGTCCAGCGGGGGGGCAATACAATGAGCAGTTCTTC,CASSPAGGQYNEQFF
TRBJ2-2,11,TRBV20-1,NA,NA,TGCAGTCCCTATAACACCGGGGAGCTGTTTTTT,CSPYNTGELFF
TRBJ1-2,14,TRBV6-5,NA,NA,TGTGCCACTGAGGTCGGGGGATATGGCTATGGCTACACCTTC,CATEVGGYGYGYTF
TRBJ2-3,14,TRBV6-5,NA,NA,TGTGCCAGCAGCCTGGTCGGAGTCACAGATACGCAGTATTTT,CASSLVGVTDTQYF
TRBJ1-5,15,TRBV28,NA,TRBD1,TGTGCCAGCAGTTTAGGGACAGGGGAGAATCAGCCCCAGCATTTT,CASSLGTGENQPQHF
TRBJ1-5,14,TRBV29-1,NA,TRBD1,TGCAGCGTAGGTCCGGGACAGGGGATTCAGCCCCAGCATTTT,CSVGPGQGIQPQHF
TRBJ1-1,14,TRBV19,few,TRBD1,TGTGCCAGTAGAACCGGGACAGGGAGAACTGAAGCTTTCTTT,CASRTGTGRTEAFF
TRBJ1-4,14,TRBV6-5,once,NA,TGTGCCAGCAGACCCGGACAGCCCGATGAAAAACTGTTTTTT,CASRPGQPDEKLFF
TRBJ2-1,13,TRBV7-6,NA,NA,TGTGCCAGCAGCTTTGCAGGGTACAATGAGCAGTTCTTC,CASSFAGYNEQFF
TRBJ1-2,14,TRBV7-9,once,TRBD1,TGTGCCAGCAGCGGAGACAGGGGGTACTATGGCTACACCTTC,CASSGDRGYYGYTF
TRBJ2-1,15,TRBV18,NA,TRBD2,TGTGCCAGCTCACCGGGACTAGCGGTACTCAATGAGCAGTTCTTC,CASSPGLAVLNEQFF
TRBJ2-7,15,TRBV7-6,once,TRBD1,TGTGCCAGCAGCTCCCGACAGGGAGTCTCCTACGAGCAGTACTTC,CASSSRQGVSYEQYF
TRBJ1-2,14,TRBV27,NA,TRBD1,TGTGCCAGCAGTTCGGGACAGGGAATGAGTGGCTACACCTTC,CASSSGQGMSGYTF
TRBJ1-2,13,TRBV25-1,NA,TRBD1,TGTGCCAGCGGGACAGGGGATTCCTATGGCTACACCTTC,CASGTGDSYGYTF
TRBJ1-3,15,TRBV6-5,NA,NA,TGTGCCAGCACGGACAACAGGCTTTCTGGAAACACCATATATTTT,CASTDNRLSGNTIYF
TRBJ2-7,15,TRBV6-5,NA,NA,TGTGCCAGCAGTTACTCCTTCAGGGAATATTACGAGCAGTACTTC,CASSYSFREYYEQYF
TRBJ2-2,14,TRBV6-5,NA,NA,TGTGCCAGCAGTTACTCTCAGAATTCCGGGGAGCTGTTTTTT,CASSYSQNSGELFF
TRBJ1-1,14,TRBV27,NA,NA,TGTGCCAGCAGTTTACAGGGCAAGAACACTGAAGCTTTCTTT,CASSLQGKNTEAFF
TRBJ1-6,14,TRBV3-1/TRBV3-2,NA,NA,TGTGCCAGCAGCCAAGATTGGCGGCAATCACCCCTCCACTTT,CASSQDWRQSPLHF
TRBJ2-1,14,TRBV5-1,NA,TRBD2,TGCGCCAGCAGCTTAAGCGGGGCCTACAATGAGCAGTTCTTC,CASSLSGAYNEQFF
TRBJ1-1,11,TRBV6-1,NA,NA,TGTGCCAGCAGTGACGGGGGGGGAGCTTTCTTT,CASSDGGGAFF
TRBJ1-4,12,TRBV18,few,NA,TGTGCCAGCTCGTCGGCTAGTGAAAAACTGTTTTTT,CASSSASEKLFF
TRBJ2-3,16,TRBV3-1/TRBV3-2,NA,TRBD1,TGTGCCAGCAGCCTACGGGCGGGACAGGGGGCAGATACGCAGTATTTT,CASSLRAGQGADTQYF
TRBJ1-2,15,TRBV20-1,NA,NA,TGCAGTGCTAGTGAACTCAGGGTGGGAGGCTATGGCTACACCTTC,CSASELRVGGYGYTF
TRBJ1-1,15,TRBV28,NA,TRBD1,TGTGCCAGCAGTGGGCCGGGACAGGGGGCCGCTGAAGCTTTCTTT,CASSGPGQGAAEAFF